This TCR beta chain was documented in a study of T cell responses to AZD1222 COVID-19 vaccine. In germline, CDR1 is SGDLS, CDR2 YYNGEE. The CDR3 runs 11 residues. Trimming took 3 bases from V and 5 from J, leaving 5 bases between them. Concerning this clone itself: The antigen remains unidentified.

TCRdb's table, derived via immunoSEQ multiplex PCR, lists solely in-frame clones and lacks some. The table lists about 140,000 clones, about 90% of them singletons, with roughly 6% in the top ten. Study-wide points: Dominant at 160-218 and 743-854, vaccine-associated CD4 TCRs also spanned spike.

The sequencing here drew on peripheral blood, taken on day 0 of AZD1222 vaccination. This chain joins TRBV9 and TRBJ1-1; D unresolved. This receptor was obtained from an adult in good health. CDR3 nucleotides: TGTGCCAGCAGCGCGATAACTGAAGCTTTCTTT. This translates into CASSAITEAFF.